The text below deals with one T cell receptor (beta chain). This sample stems from a study of T cell responses to AZD1222 COVID-19 vaccine. Trimming removed 0 bases from V and 6 bases from J; junction bases left unmatched: 7. The CDR3 runs 15 residues. CDR1 is LGHNA, CDR2 YSLEER, per germline. The repertoire was sequenced with immunoSEQ multiplex PCR; TCRdb's copy has only in-frame clones and lacks some. The profile shows 90,000 to 120,000 clones, around nine tenths of them singletons. The chain has TRBV4-3 and TRBJ1-2; 7 bases map to TRBD1. The sequences come from peripheral blood, collected 28 days after the second dose of the MenACWY control vaccine. This TCR derives from an adult who received the MenACWY meningococcal vaccine as a control. CDR3 sequence reads: CASSQDLTGVDGYTF. The CDR3 bases are TGCGCCAGCAGCCAAGATCTTACAGGGGTCGATGGCTACACCTTC.